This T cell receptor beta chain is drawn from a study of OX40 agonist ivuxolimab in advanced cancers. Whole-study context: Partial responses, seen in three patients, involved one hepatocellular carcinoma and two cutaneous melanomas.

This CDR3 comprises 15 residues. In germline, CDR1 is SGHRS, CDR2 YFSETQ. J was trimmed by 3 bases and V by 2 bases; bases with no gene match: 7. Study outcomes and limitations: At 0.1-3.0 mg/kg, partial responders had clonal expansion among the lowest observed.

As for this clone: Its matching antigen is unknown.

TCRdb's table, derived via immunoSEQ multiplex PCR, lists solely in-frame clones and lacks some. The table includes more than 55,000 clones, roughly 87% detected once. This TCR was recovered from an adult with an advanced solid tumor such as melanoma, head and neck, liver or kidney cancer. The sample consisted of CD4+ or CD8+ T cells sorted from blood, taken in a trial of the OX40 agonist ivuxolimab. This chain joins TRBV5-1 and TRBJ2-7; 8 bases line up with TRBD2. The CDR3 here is CASSFRSGGYYEQYF. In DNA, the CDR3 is TGCGCCAGCAGCTTTCGGTCGGGGGGGTACTACGAGCAGTACTTC.